The clone carrying this T cell receptor beta chain was detected many times. Its matching antigen is unknown. No ophthalmopathy progression within 18 months constituted stable Graves' hyperthyroidism. Subjects aged 18 to 65 presented with newly diagnosed hyperthyroidism of less than 2 months' duration. Uncontrolled infection, other autoimmune disease, pregnancy or lactation led to exclusion. RNA transcripts were the template for amplifying TCR beta CDR3 regions. Using the HTBI primer set, a first-round RT-PCR was run on the TCR CDR3. TCRdb used MiXCR to reprocess the multiplex PCR reads, holding one entry per CDR3 protein. Among 300,000 to 400,000 distinct CDR3 sequences, approximately 22% were seen once, and the ten largest hold around 50%. The data are from a study of T cells in Graves' hyperthyroidism and ophthalmopathy. Findings of the study overall: Within blood appeared most thyroid clonotypes that had expanded above 0.001.

The V gene lost 6 bases and the J gene lost 5 bases, with 16 bases spanning the gap. This CDR3 region has 14 residues. In germline, CDR1 is SEHNR, CDR2 FQNEAQ (reference sequence). This receptor was taken from a woman in her forties or fifties with Graves' hyperthyroidism. The source material was blood. The chain recombines TRBV7-9 with TRBJ2-5; D is possibly TRBD2 (5 bases). CDR3 sequence reads: CASSGSVGRETQYF. Written as DNA, the CDR3 is TGTGCCAGCAGTGGGAGCGTGGGTCGGGAGACCCAGTACTTC.